One and the same sample provided the 17 T cell receptor beta chains below, sequenced in a study of T cell changes during pregnancy in multiple sclerosis (dated by TCRdb to about 2019). The library relied on the immunoSEQ multiplex PCR assay. TCRdb holds this immuneACCESS table with in-frame rearrangements only. Some clones are missing; in checked studies, unresolved V genes explain under half, and the rest has no known cause. The sample data list under 95,000 clones, and more than 90% of these were observed just once. In total, the top ten clones hold about 2% of the sample. The material was peripheral blood, obtained in the second trimester of pregnancy. All receptors come from a female donor with multiple sclerosis, enrolled in a pregnancy study.

V is TRBV5-1 and J is TRBJ1-1; tentatively, D is TRBD1 (6 bases). Germline assignment: CDR1 SGHRS and CDR2 YFSETQ. CDR3 length: 15 amino acids. Trimming stripped 3 bases from V and 2 bases from J, with 14 bases between. The CDR3 is CASSSAQGTNTEAFF. The CDR3 DNA sequence: TGCGCCAGCAGCTCGGCACAGGGTACCAACACTGAAGCTTTCTTT.

This clone was seen just once. The V and J genes are TRBV5-6 and TRBJ2-4, with TRBD2 matching 9 bases. J gave up 8 bases and V 1 base, and 10 bases lay outside the gene matches. The CDR3 extends over 16 amino acids. CDR1 and CDR2 (germline): SGHDT, YYEEEE. The CDR3 DNA reads as TGTGCCAGCAGCTTGCGTGTTAGCGGGAGTCAGGACATTCAGTACTTC. It yields the protein CASSLRVSGSQDIQYF.

The chain uses TRBV5-8 and TRBJ2-6, with D possibly TRBD1 on 5 matching bases. Looked up from germline, CDR1 is SGHTS and CDR2 is YDEGEE. The CDR3 has 15 residues. V gave up 2 bases and J gave up 3 bases, with 9 bases separating them. The chain's CDR3 is CASSFQGHGANVLTF. The CDR3 DNA follows: TGTGCCAGCAGCTTCCAGGGTCATGGGGCCAACGTCCTGACTTTC.

This clone appeared once. The chain is built from TRBV6-5 and TRBJ1-5; unclear D gene. Deletions cut 2 bases from V and 2 bases from J, with 13 bases between. CDR1 MNHEY and CDR2 SVGAGI come from the germline V gene. The CDR3 is 16 amino acids. CDR3 nucleotides: TGTGCCAGCAGTTACCGGGATCACTTGGGCAATCAGCCCCAGCATTTT. Translated: CASSYRDHLGNQPQHF.

This rearrangement joins TRBV7-8 to TRBJ1-5, with 11 bases matching TRBD1. The CDR3 is made up of 15 amino acids. Germline V lookup: CDR1 SGHVS, CDR2 FQNEAQ. Unmatched junction bases numbered 5, after V lost 4 bases and J lost 6 bases. The DNA for the CDR3 is TGTGCCAGCAGCTCCGGACAGGGGGCCTTTCAGCCCCAGCATTTT. Protein sequence: CASSSGQGAFQPQHF. The full variable domain, in which reference TRBV7-8 and TRBJ1-5 provide the parts outside the CDR3, is GAGVSQSPRYKVAKRGQDVALRCDPISGHVSLFWYQQALGQGPEFLTYFQNEAQLDKSGLPSDRFFAERPEGSVSTLKIQRTQQEDSAVYLCASSSGQGAFQPQHFGDGTRLSIL.

The chain couples TRBV7-6 to TRBJ2-3; 8 nucleotides align to TRBD2. The CDR3 loop spans 14 amino acids. Trimming removed 0 bases from V and 7 bases from J; junction bases left unmatched: 3. Per the germline V gene, CDR1 is SGHVS and CDR2 is FNYEAQ. CDR3 bases: TGTGCCAGCAGCTTAGCGGCTAGCGGGTATACGCAGTATTTT. It encodes CASSLAASGYTQYF.

V is TRBV4-3 and J is TRBJ1-2; possibly TRBD1 for D (5 bases). This CDR3 contains 15 residues. Germline values: CDR1 LGHNA, CDR2 YSLEER. V was pared by 1 base and J by 4 bases, with 13 bases between. The DNA for the CDR3 is TGCGCCAGCAGCCAAGTCGTCGGACATACCTATGGCTACACCTTC. It is translated as CASSQVVGHTYGYTF.

V gene TRBV11-3 combines with J gene TRBJ1-6, with 9 bases identical to TRBD1. CDR1 SGHNT and CDR2 YENEEA come from the germline V gene. The junction had 12 bases not matched to a gene; V was cut back by 8 bases and J by 10 bases. This CDR3 contains 15 residues. The CDR3 sequence: CASGTGSNLGSPLHF. The CDR3 DNA follows: TGTGCCAGCGGGACAGGGAGTAATCTTGGATCACCCCTCCACTTT.

This clone was observed a few times. This chain uses TRBV7-2 with TRBJ1-2; 8 bases map to TRBD1. CDR3 length equals 12 residues. Trimming at V came to 8 bases and at J to 10 bases, leaving 9 bases not matched to a gene. Germline CDR1 SGHTA, CDR2 FQGNSA. CDR3 sequence (DNA): TGTGCCAGCCGGACCGGACAGGGTAACTACACCTTC. The encoded protein is CASRTGQGNYTF.

The gene calls are TRBV5-6 and TRBJ1-1; TRBD1 matches 7 bases. Per the germline V gene, CDR1 is SGHDT and CDR2 is YYEEEE. This CDR3 has 15 amino acids. The junction had 7 bases not matched to a gene; V was cut back by 4 bases and J by 1 base. CDR3 coding DNA: TGTGCCAGCAGCGTGGGCGACAGGGAGAACACTGAAGCTTTCTTT. Its protein product is CASSVGDRENTEAFF.

This chain uses TRBV7-2 with TRBJ2-2, with 7 bases identical to TRBD2. Germline CDR1 and CDR2: SGHTA and FQGNSA. The junction had 9 bases not matched to a gene; V was cut back by 2 bases and J by 3 bases. The CDR3 has 17 residues. The CDR3 DNA reads TGTGCCAGCAGCTTACCGAGACTAGCCCGGGACACCGGGGAGCTGTTTTTT. Amino acids: CASSLPRLARDTGELFF.

This chain connects TRBV28 to TRBJ1-1, with 8 bases identical to TRBD1. CDR1 and CDR2 (germline): MDHEN, SYDVKM. Trimming cost V 7 bases and J 6 bases; bases outside gene matches: 13. The CDR3 consists of 15 residues. Written as DNA, the CDR3 is TGTGCCAGCACGCGGGCAGGGGGCGCATATTCTGAAGCTTTCTTT. Amino acids: CASTRAGGAYSEAFF.

The rearrangement links TRBV19 to TRBJ1-1, with 7 bases that match TRBD1. The germline CDR1 and CDR2 sequences are LNHDA and SQIVND (reference sequence). V shed 2 bases and J 1 base; nucleotides not matched to a gene: 1. CDR3 size: 14 residues. The CDR3 protein is CASSIRDRNTEAFF. For the CDR3, the DNA is TGTGCCAGTAGTATAAGGGACAGGAACACTGAAGCTTTCTTT.

The J gene is TRBJ1-1, the V gene TRBV18, with 8 nucleotides matching TRBD1. Per germline, CDR1 KGHSH and CDR2 LQKENI. The CDR3 has 17 residues. Trimming removed 1 base from V and 3 bases from J; junction bases left unmatched: 10. Written as DNA, the CDR3 is TGTGCCAGCTCACCACTGGGACAGGCCTTTAGGGACACTGAAGCTTTCTTT. It specifies CASSPLGQAFRDTEAFF.

The chain has TRBV7-9 and TRBJ2-2; TRBD2 might be the D (5 bases). The V gene lost 3 bases and the J gene lost 6 bases, with 14 bases spanning the gap. This CDR3 contains 15 residues. In germline, CDR1 is SEHNR, CDR2 FQNEAQ (reference sequence). CDR3: CASSFGGLSAGELFF. The CDR3 DNA follows: TGTGCCAGCAGCTTCGGAGGTTTGAGCGCCGGGGAGCTGTTTTTT. Based on the CDR3 plus reference TRBV7-9 and TRBJ2-2, the full variable domain is DTGVSQNPRHKITKRGQNVTFRCDPISEHNRLYWYRQTLGQGPEFLTYFQNEAQLEKSRLLSDRFSAERPKGSFSTLEIQRTEQGDSAMYLCASSFGGLSAGELFFGEGSRLTVL.

V and J are TRBV7-2 and TRBJ1-5, with D possibly TRBD1 on 6 matching bases. Germline V CDR1 and CDR2: SGHTA, FQGNSA. This CDR3 is 16 amino acids long. Deletions cut 4 bases from V and 4 bases from J, with 17 bases between. The CDR3 DNA follows: TGTGCCAGCAGCTCCCCGGGACACCGTGGGAATCAGCCCCAGCATTTT. It is translated as CASSSPGHRGNQPQHF.

The chain carries TRBV28 and TRBJ1-1; TRBD1 aligns across 11 bases. CDR3 size: 16 residues. CDR1 MDHEN and CDR2 SYDVKM come from the germline V gene. After removal of 5 bases from V and 6 bases from J, the junction contained 11 bases not matched to a gene. CDR3 loop: CASSPPIGTGGAEAFF. The CDR3 bases are TGTGCCAGCAGTCCCCCCATTGGGACAGGGGGAGCTGAAGCTTTCTTT.